Presented here are 3 T cell receptor beta chains from one specimen sequenced in a study of T cells after yellow fever vaccination (dated by TCRdb to the late 2010s). The treatment or condition label, as the study defines it: live attenuated yellow fever vaccine strain. Libraries were built with 5' RACE. The sequencer listed for this sample is Illumina HiSeq 2500. Using fastp trimming at Q25 and MiXCR clonotype assembly, TCRdb reanalyzed the public sequencing data and kept in-frame beta chains. Every entry covers one CDR3 protein and lists the most common genes and DNA from its rows. The sample table records 160,000 or so distinct CDR3 sequences; about 7% of these occur just once. The ten largest clones add up to 2.5% to 3% of the sample. This material consisted of CD4+ T cells sorted from PBMCs, taken less than 6 days after the first yellow fever vaccination. The receptors come from a man between 18 and 29 years old who received the YFV17D yellow fever vaccine.

This clonotype has just a few counts. V usage is TRBV5-1 and J usage is TRBJ1-1, with unresolved D. Germline assignment: CDR1 SGHRS and CDR2 YFSETQ. The CDR3 is 16 amino acids. V gave up 0 bases and J gave up 0 bases, with 12 bases separating them. The CDR3 here is CASSLGFGNLNTEAFF. For the CDR3, the DNA is TGCGCCAGCAGCTTGGGGTTTGGTAACCTGAACACTGAAGCTTTCTTT.

At least ten counts were recorded for this clonotype. V usage is TRBV25-1 and J usage is TRBJ2-3; the D call may be TRBD1 or TRBD2 (5 bases each). CDR1 MGHDK and CDR2 SYGVNS come from the germline V gene. Trimming left V 1 base short and J 1 base short, with 9 bases between. The length of the CDR3 is 15 residues. CDR3 sequence: CASSEWGKGTDTQYF. CDR3 coding DNA: TGTGCCAGCAGTGAATGGGGGAAGGGCACAGATACGCAGTATTTT.

This clonotype was counted only a few times. The chain is built from TRBV19 and TRBJ2-6; D remains ambiguous. This CDR3 region has 17 residues. CDR1 LNHDA and CDR2 SQIVND come from the germline V gene (reference sequence). Trimming shortened V by 7 bases and J by 1 base, and 17 bases separated the two germline ends. CDR3 in amino acids: CASIPRRSESGANVLTF. As DNA, the CDR3 is TGTGCCAGTATCCCCCGCAGGTCAGAGTCTGGGGCCAACGTCCTGACTTTC.